This T cell receptor (beta chain) was obtained from a study of T-cell memory formation after mild COVID-19. 5'RACE with constant-segment primers built TCRalpha and TCRbeta cDNA libraries with UMIs. In TCRdb, the 5' RACE reads were re-called with MiXCR into one record per CDR3 protein. The repertoire holds around 300,000 distinct CDR3 sequences, with roughly 13% as singletons. The V end was cut by 2 bases, the J end by 1 base, with 6 bases between. Per the germline V gene, CDR1 is SGDLS and CDR2 is YYNGEE. The length of the CDR3 is 13 residues. Study findings and constraints: Shrinking CD4+ clones were chiefly CM and EM; CD8+ ones were chiefly EMRA. Second-wave clones with a day 37 peak had unconfirmed SARS-CoV-2 specificity. Pre-infection memory carried some responding clones, suggesting that cross-reactive memory joined.

This clonotype was found a few times. Antigen unknown. Sequenced material: PBMCs or a T cell subset sorted from them (not recorded which). The gene calls are TRBV9 and TRBJ1-1; D remains ambiguous. The receptor was derived from a man between 18 and 35 years old who had mild COVID-19 (a few samples of this study predate the infection). Cell type and time point are not known. In DNA, the CDR3 is TGTGCCAGCAGCGTCGTAGCGAACACTGAAGCTTTCTTT. Translation: CASSVVANTEAFF.